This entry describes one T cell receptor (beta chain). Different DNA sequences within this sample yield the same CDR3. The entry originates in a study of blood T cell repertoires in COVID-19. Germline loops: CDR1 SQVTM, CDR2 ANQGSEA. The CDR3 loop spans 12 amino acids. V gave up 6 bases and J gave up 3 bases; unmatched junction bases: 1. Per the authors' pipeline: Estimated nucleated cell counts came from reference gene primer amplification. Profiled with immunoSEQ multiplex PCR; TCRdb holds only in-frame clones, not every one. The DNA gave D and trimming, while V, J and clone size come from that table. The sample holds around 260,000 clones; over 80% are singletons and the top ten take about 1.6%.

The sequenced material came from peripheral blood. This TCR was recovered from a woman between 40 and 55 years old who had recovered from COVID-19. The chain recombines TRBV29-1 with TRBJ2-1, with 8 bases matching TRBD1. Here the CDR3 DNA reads TGCAGCGTCGGGACAGGCTACAATGAGCAGTTCTTC. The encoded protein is CSVGTGYNEQFF.